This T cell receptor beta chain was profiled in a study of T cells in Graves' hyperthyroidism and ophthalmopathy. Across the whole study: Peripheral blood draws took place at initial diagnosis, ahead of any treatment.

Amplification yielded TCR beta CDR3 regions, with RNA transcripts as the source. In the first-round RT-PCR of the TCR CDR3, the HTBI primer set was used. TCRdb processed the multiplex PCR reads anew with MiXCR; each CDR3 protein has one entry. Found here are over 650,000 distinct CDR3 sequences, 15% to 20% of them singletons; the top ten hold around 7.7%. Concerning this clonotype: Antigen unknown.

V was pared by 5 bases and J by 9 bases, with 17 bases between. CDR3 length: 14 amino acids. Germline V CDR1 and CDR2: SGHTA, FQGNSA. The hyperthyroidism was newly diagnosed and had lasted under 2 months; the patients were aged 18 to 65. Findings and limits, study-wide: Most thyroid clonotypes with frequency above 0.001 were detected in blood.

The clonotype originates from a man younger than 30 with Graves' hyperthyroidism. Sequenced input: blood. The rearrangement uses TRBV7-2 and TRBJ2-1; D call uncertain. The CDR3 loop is CASSQSLPPGEQFF. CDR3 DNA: TGTGCCAGCAGCCAGAGTTTACCCCCCGGTGAGCAGTTCTTC.